The 12 T cell receptor beta chains below were found in one sample sequenced in a study of a mutant IDH1 vaccine in newly diagnosed glioma. TCRdb's copy holds only in-frame clones and misses some; the assay was immunoSEQ multiplex PCR. The repertoire holds about 88,000 clones, with about 80% as singletons. Time point meaning: baseline, week 1 (first vaccination visit). Treatment noted: pre-vaccination baseline after standard-of-care therapy. The source material was PBMCs, sampled from a glioma patient treated with radiotherapy, temozolomide or both. These receptors were collected from a man aged 35-49 years with glioma. Some clones in this sample may be carry-over from other donors' samples.

This sequence joins TRBV6-5 and TRBJ1-2, with D tentatively TRBD1 (5 bases). V was pared by 0 bases and J by 8 bases, with 10 bases between. The germline gives CDR1 MNHEY, CDR2 SVGAGI. CDR3 length equals 13 residues. The CDR3 is CASSYSSREGYTF. The CDR3 bases are TGTGCCAGCAGTTACTCCAGCAGGGAAGGCTACACCTTC.

The rearrangement uses TRBV6-1 and TRBJ2-2, with TRBD1 identical over 7 bases. This CDR3 region has 14 residues. Trimming cost V 8 bases and J 4 bases; bases outside gene matches: 7. Germline V CDR1 and CDR2: MNHNS, SASEGT. The CDR3 protein is CASLTGWVTGELFF. DNA of the CDR3: TGTGCCAGCCTGACAGGGTGGGTCACCGGGGAGCTGTTTTTT.

The chain joins TRBV13 to TRBJ2-1; perhaps TRBD1 as D (5 bases). The length of the CDR3 is 13 residues. V dropped 1 base and J dropped 9 bases, with 10 bases sitting between them. Germline values: CDR1 PRHDT, CDR2 FYEKMQ (reference sequence). The chain's CDR3 is CASSLVQGIEQFF. The DNA of the CDR3 is TGTGCCAGCAGCTTAGTCCAGGGCATTGAGCAGTTCTTC.

The CDR3 region has the DNA TGTGCCAGCAGCTCTGGACAGGGGGCGAGAGTGAATCAGCCCCAGCATTTT. This codes for CASSSGQGARVNQPQHF. The chain recombines TRBV7-9 with TRBJ1-5, with 11 bases identical to TRBD1. The CDR3 totals 17 residues. Losses at the gene ends were 4 bases for V and 4 bases for J; bases not matched to a gene: 9. Germline V gene sequence: CDR1 SEHNR, CDR2 FQNEAQ (reference sequence). The entire variable domain, with the rest obtained from reference TRBV7-9 and TRBJ1-5, is as follows: DTGVSQNPRHKITKRGQNVTFRCDPISEHNRLYWYRQTLGQGPEFLTYFQNEAQLEKSRLLSDRFSAERPKGSFSTLEIQRTEQGDSAMYLCASSSGQGARVNQPQHFGDGTRLSIL.

The chain employs TRBV6-5 and TRBJ2-1; 8 nucleotides agree with TRBD2. The J segment lost 8 bases and the V segment lost 5 bases, leaving 5 bases of the junction unmatched. Germline V lookup: CDR1 MNHEY, CDR2 SVGAGI. The CDR3 sequence is 13 residues long. The CDR3 region is CASSPGLADEQFF. Written as DNA, the CDR3 is TGTGCCAGCAGTCCCGGACTAGCTGATGAGCAGTTCTTC.

The V and J genes are TRBV11-2 and TRBJ1-6; no definite D call. V dropped 6 bases and J dropped 8 bases, with 17 bases sitting between them. From germline, CDR1 is SGHAT and CDR2 FQNNGV. The CDR3 length is 15 residues. For the CDR3, the DNA is TGTGCCAGCAGTCGTAGGGAAGTCGGGGATTCACCCCTCCACTTT. Its protein product is CASSRREVGDSPLHF.

This clone was counted once. The chain has TRBV5-1 and TRBJ1-1; the match to TRBD1 covers 7 bases. The length of the CDR3 is 16 residues. Trimming removed 1 base from V and 1 base from J; junction bases left unmatched: 7. Per the germline V gene, CDR1 is SGHRS and CDR2 is YFSETQ. The CDR3 here is CASSLTGAVGNTEAFF. The CDR3 DNA reads TGCGCCAGCAGCTTGACAGGGGCGGTTGGGAACACTGAAGCTTTCTTT. The variable domain in full, completed from reference TRBV5-1 and TRBJ1-1, reads KAGVTQTPRYLIKTRGQQVTLSCSPISGHRSVSWYQQTPGQGLQFLFEYFSETQRNKGNFPGRFSGRQFSNSRSEMNVSTLELGDSALYLCASSLTGAVGNTEAFFGQGTRLTVV.

This clone was recorded only once. The chain is built from TRBV10-3 and TRBJ2-5; D call uncertain. This CDR3 contains 12 residues. Trimming pared 6 bases from V and 1 base from J, leaving 6 bases between. Germline CDR1 reads ENHRY; CDR2 reads SYGVKD. DNA of the CDR3: TGTGCCATCAGGGGGATCCAAGAGACCCAGTACTTC. Its translation is CAIRGIQETQYF.

The genes are TRBV30 and TRBJ1-5, with a weak D call TRBD1 (5 bases). CDR1 and CDR2 from the germline V gene are GTSNPN and SVGIG (reference sequence). V was trimmed by 0 bases and J by 0 bases, leaving 9 bases between them. The CDR3 consists of 15 residues. The CDR3 spells CAWSVMGHSNQPQHF. CDR3 in DNA: TGTGCCTGGAGTGTAATGGGGCATAGCAATCAGCCCCAGCATTTT. Based on the CDR3 plus reference TRBV30 and TRBJ1-5, the full variable domain is SQTIHQWPATLVQPVGSPLSLECTVEGTSNPNLYWYRQAAGRGLQLLFYSVGIGQISSEVPQNLSASRPQDRQFILSSKKLLLSDSGFYLCAWSVMGHSNQPQHFGDGTRLSIL.

This rearrangement joins TRBV7-9 to TRBJ2-7; tentatively, D is TRBD1 (6 bases). CDR3 size: 14 residues. Trimming cost V 4 bases and J 3 bases, with 13 bases left between them. Germline V CDR1 and CDR2: SEHNR, FQNEAQ (reference sequence). CDR3 amino acids: CASSSTGSSYEQYF. The DNA of the CDR3 is TGTGCCAGCAGCTCTACAGGGAGTAGCTACGAGCAGTACTTC.

This clone is a singleton in its sample. This rearrangement joins TRBV7-8 to TRBJ2-1; D may correspond to TRBD1 or TRBD2 (5 bases each). Germline CDR1 reads SGHVS; CDR2 reads FQNEAQ. The V and J ends lost 5 bases and 9 bases respectively, with 20 bases between them. The CDR3 is 15 residues long. Here the CDR3 reads CASSRAVGAWGEQFF. Written as DNA, the CDR3 is TGTGCCAGCAGCCGCGCCGTCGGGGCCTGGGGTGAGCAGTTCTTC.

The chain couples TRBV4-2 to TRBJ1-2, with 9 bases that match TRBD1. With 2 bases clipped from V and 7 bases from J, the junction kept 2 bases outside the gene matches. There are 13 residues in the CDR3. Germline CDR1 reads LGHNA; CDR2 reads YNFKEQ. CDR3 protein: CASSQPDRGGYTF. As DNA, the CDR3 is TGTGCCAGCAGCCAACCGGACAGGGGTGGCTACACCTTC.